One and the same sample provided the 8 T cell receptor beta chains below, sequenced in a study of cytomegalovirus exposure and HLA in healthy donors listed by TCRdb under 2017. Library construction relied on the immunoSEQ multiplex PCR assay. The multiplex PCR relied on a mix of 60 forward primers for TCR Vbeta segments and 13 reverse primers for TCR Jbeta segments. The clones in this table, taken by TCRdb from immuneACCESS, are in-frame only. Not every clone is retained; where verified, under half of the shortfall comes from an unresolved V gene, and the cause of the rest is unknown. This sample holds approximately 150,000 clones; about 75% were observed only once. Of the sample, 2.5% falls within the top ten clones. Material: PBMCs. The source is a female donor in good health and CMV-seronegative.

J is TRBJ1-2 and V is TRBV4-3; possibly TRBD1 for D (6 bases). V was trimmed by 2 bases and J by 5 bases, leaving 12 bases between them. The length of the CDR3 is 14 residues. CDR1 and CDR2 (germline): LGHNA, YSLEER. The CDR3 DNA follows: TGCGCCAGCAGCCAACCAGGGGCCCCTTATGGCTACACCTTC. Encoded protein: CASSQPGAPYGYTF.

The chain is built from TRBV7-2 and TRBJ2-7; TRBD2 matches at 7 bases. After removal of 4 bases from V and 3 bases from J, the junction contained 6 bases not matched to a gene. The germline CDR1 and CDR2 sequences are SGHTA and FQGNSA. This CDR3 comprises 14 residues. The CDR3 protein is CASSSRSGGYEQYF. As DNA, the CDR3 is TGTGCCAGCAGCTCCCGTTCGGGGGGCTACGAGCAGTACTTC.

The V call is TRBV6-5, the J call TRBJ1-1; 7 bases are a match to TRBD1. Losses at the gene ends were 0 bases for V and 4 bases for J; bases not matched to a gene: 5. Germline CDR1 MNHEY, CDR2 SVGAGI. The CDR3 covers 15 residues. The DNA for the CDR3 is TGTGCCAGCAGTTACTCGTGGGCAGGGGGCACTGAAGCTTTCTTT. Protein sequence: CASSYSWAGGTEAFF.

This clone has just a few counts. V is TRBV5-8 and J is TRBJ2-3, with a possible D match to TRBD1 (6 bases). Germline CDR1 SGHTS, CDR2 YDEGEE. V was trimmed by 3 bases and J by 0 bases, leaving 11 bases between them. The CDR3 has 15 amino acids. The CDR3: CASSWDIFSTDTQYF. In DNA form, the CDR3 reads TGTGCCAGCAGCTGGGACATTTTCAGCACAGATACGCAGTATTTT.

The chain has TRBV7-9 and TRBJ1-6; D perhaps matches TRBD1 (6 bases). This CDR3 is built from 16 residues. Germline V gene lookup returns CDR1 SEHNR and CDR2 FQNEAQ (reference sequence). V was cut by 5 bases and J by 4 bases, with 15 bases left in between. In nucleotides, the CDR3 is TGTGCCAGCAGCCTTGGACAGAGTGATTATAATTCACCCCTCCACTTT. Translated: CASSLGQSDYNSPLHF.

The table lists this clone with a few counts. J is TRBJ2-5 and V is TRBV12-5, with 10 bases aligning to TRBD1. CDR3 length equals 13 residues. Germline V CDR1 and CDR2: LGHNT, FRNRAP. V shed 6 bases and J 4 bases; nucleotides not matched to a gene: 2. This CDR3 is CASGRDRGETQYF. CDR3 DNA sequence: TGTGCTAGTGGCAGGGACAGGGGAGAGACCCAGTACTTC.

This clone was found once. The chain is built from TRBV30 and TRBJ1-2; D call uncertain. Germline V gives CDR1 GTSNPN, CDR2 SVGIG (reference sequence). CDR3 length: 11 amino acids. V dropped 7 bases and J dropped 8 bases, with 14 bases sitting between them. The DNA for the CDR3 is TGTGCCTTACGGCACCCCGGGGGCTACACCTTC. Encoded protein: CALRHPGGYTF.

V and J are TRBV27 and TRBJ1-2; D is uncertain. CDR3 length: 13 residues. Per the germline V gene, CDR1 is MNHEY and CDR2 is SMNVEV (reference sequence). V was cut by 5 bases and J by 0 bases, with 7 bases left in between. The CDR3 DNA reads TGTGCCAGCAGTAACCGAGCTAACTATGGCTACACCTTC. It is translated as CASSNRANYGYTF.